This TCR beta chain emerged from a study of technical replicates of blood from four donors (TCRdb year 2017). A word on this clone: Its antigen target is currently unknown. The input lacks base qualities; no much larger clone sits a single base away.

Libraries were built with the immunoSEQ multiplex PCR assay. Imported from immuneACCESS, the table was reduced by TCRdb to in-frame sequences with V and J called. These copies leave out some clones; in studies compared against another copy, an unresolved V gene accounts for under half, and the cause of the remainder is not known. For this sample there are about 82,000 clones; roughly 90% appear just once. The ten largest make up roughly 0.25% of the sample. This receptor was obtained from a human donor in good health. Sequenced input: T cells isolated from PBMCs.

CDR3 protein: CASSSFYGVTGDTQYF. The DNA sequence follows: TGTGCCAGCAGCTCATTTTACGGCGTCACAGGGGATACGCAGTATTTT. The rearranged chain carries TRBV7-6 and TRBJ2-3; TRBD1 could be the D gene, as 6 bases match. From the germline V gene, CDR1 is SGHVS and CDR2 is FNYEAQ. V drops 4 bases and J drops 6 bases, leaving 20 bases in between. The CDR3 spans 16 residues, from the cysteine through the phenylalanine. Solely the CDR3 DNA is kept, with 48 bases framed from the first base. The entire variable domain, with the stretches around the CDR3 drawn from the reference TRBV7-6 and TRBJ2-3 proteins, is GAGVSQSPRYKVTKRGQDVALRCDPISGHVSLYWYRQALGQGPEFLTYFNYEAQQDKSGLPNDRFSAERPEGSISTLTIQRTEQRDSAMYRCASSSFYGVTGDTQYFGPGTRLTVL.